This T cell receptor (beta chain) appears in the sequencing data of a study of T cell changes during pregnancy in multiple sclerosis. Method: immunoSEQ multiplex PCR; TCRdb's copy keeps in-frame clones and lacks some. The data hold approximately 99,000 clones, with over 85% observed a single time. The sequence derives from a female donor with multiple sclerosis, enrolled in a pregnancy study. The starting material was peripheral blood, obtained after pregnancy.

In DNA, the CDR3 is TGTGCCAGCAGCTTAAAGGGAGGGACTAGCGGCTACAATGAGCAGTTCTTC. Its protein product is CASSLKGGTSGYNEQFF. The chain joins TRBV7-3 to TRBJ2-1; TRBD2 aligns across 11 bases. Unmatched junction bases numbered 5, after V lost 1 base and J lost 3 bases. The V gene's germline CDR1 is SGHTA and CDR2 FQGTGA. The CDR3 consists of 17 residues.